The 23 T cell receptor beta chains below all came from one sample that was sequenced in a study of T cell clonality in common variable immunodeficiency. Repertoires were generated with immunoSEQ multiplex PCR, while TCRdb's copy carries only in-frame clones and drops some. The repertoire shows 35,000 to 50,000 clones, none seen only once; the top ten take approximately 0.68%. Sequencing was carried out using peripheral blood mononuclear cells. All receptors derive from a person aged 18-69 years in good health.

This clone was counted ten times or more. The CDR3 extends 3 residues past the end of the read, so its final part is completed from the germline J gene. The chain links TRBV29-1 to TRBJ2-2, with D perhaps matching TRBD1 (5 bases). The CDR3 spans 12 residues. Germline CDR1 and CDR2: SQVTM and ANQGSEA. Trimming removed 7 bases at V and 1 base at J, with 7 bases between. The CDR3 loop reads CSGGQNTGELFF. The part of the CDR3 DNA that was read is TGCAGCGGTGGACAGAACACCGGGGAG.

This clone was seen ten or more times. The read falls 3 residues short of the CDR3 end, and the missing part is taken from the germline J gene. The V gene is TRBV19, the J gene TRBJ2-2; tentatively, D is TRBD2 (5 bases). The ends were cut back, 3 bases at V and 8 bases at J, with 16 bases in the middle. Germline V CDR1 and CDR2: LNHDA, SQIVND (reference sequence). The CDR3 loop spans 15 amino acids. The CDR3 protein is CASSIPGLGMGELFF. Partial CDR3 DNA: TGTGCCAGTAGTATTCCAGGACTCGGGATGGGGGAG.

The table lists this clone with many counts. The CDR3 end falls 3 residues outside the read, so it is completed with the germline J gene. The chain combines TRBV5-6 with TRBJ1-2, with D perhaps TRBD1 (5 bases). In germline, CDR1 is SGHDT, CDR2 YYEEEE. V was trimmed by 2 bases and J by 5 bases, leaving 16 bases between them. The CDR3 sequence is 15 residues long. CDR3 region: CASSLGSTGPYGYTF. The part of the CDR3 DNA that was read is TGTGCCAGCAGCTTAGGTTCCACAGGTCCGTATGGC.

In its sample, this clone was seen many times. The CDR3 end falls 3 residues outside the read, so it is completed with the germline J gene. The chain joins TRBV19 to TRBJ1-5, with 8 bases fitting TRBD1. The CDR3 sequence is 15 residues long. J gave up 3 bases and V 7 bases, and 8 bases lay outside the gene matches. CDR1 LNHDA and CDR2 SQIVND come from the germline V gene (reference sequence). The CDR3 spells CASTLDREHNQPQHF. The part of the CDR3 DNA that was read is TGTGCCAGTACCTTGGACAGGGAGCACAATCAGCCC. Looking up the rest from reference TRBV19 and TRBJ1-5 gives the full variable domain: DGGITQSPKYLFRKEGQNVTLSCEQNLNHDAMYWYRQDPGQGLRLIYYSQIVNDFQKGDIAEGYSVSREKKESFPLTVTSAQKNPTAFYLCASTLDREHNQPQHFGDGTRLSIL.

This clone showed up many times. The read terminates 3 residues ahead of where the CDR3 ends, so the germline J gene completes it. The chain joins TRBV19 to TRBJ1-5, with D possibly TRBD1 on 5 matching bases. V lost 0 bases and J 2 bases, leaving 11 bases between the germline ends. The CDR3 has 16 amino acids. CDR1 and CDR2 (germline): LNHDA, SQIVND (reference sequence). The CDR3 is CASSIDLRGGNQPQHF. The CDR3 DNA, read in part, is TGTGCCAGTAGTATAGATTTGAGGGGCGGCAATCAGCCC.

There are many counts of this clone. The sequence runs out 3 residues before the end of the CDR3; the remainder is reconstructed from the germline J gene. The chain is built from TRBV5-1 and TRBJ1-6; 11 bases line up with TRBD1. V lost 0 bases, J lost 3 bases, and 2 bases stayed unmatched. CDR1 SGHRS and CDR2 YFSETQ come from the germline V gene. The length of the CDR3 is 17 residues. CDR3: CASSLEGTGGYNSPLHF. CDR3 DNA (partial): TGCGCCAGCAGCTTGGAAGGGACAGGGGGCTATAATTCACCC.

Only a few counts were recorded for this clone. A read error may account for a junction end that differs from germline. The observed sequence ends 3 residues before the CDR3 terminus, with the missing tail filled in from the germline J gene. The chain links TRBV7-7 to TRBJ1-2; 8 nucleotides align to TRBD1. This CDR3 is 16 amino acids long. Germline values: CDR1 SSHAT, CDR2 FNYEAQ (reference sequence). CDR3 bases read: TGTGCTAGCAGCTTAGTGGACAGGGACCCTAACTATGGC. Translation gives CASSLVDRDPNYG. The entire CDR3 protein reads CASSLVDRDPNYGYTF.

This clone was recorded many times. The read terminates 3 residues before the CDR3 end, so the remaining end is supplied by the germline J gene. The rearrangement joins TRBV27 to TRBJ2-3; 8 bases agree with TRBD1. Unmatched junction bases numbered 9, after V lost 6 bases and J lost 4 bases. Germline values: CDR1 MNHEY, CDR2 SMNVEV (reference sequence). CDR3 size: 15 residues. CDR3 in amino acids: CASRRDRLLADTQYF. CDR3 bases read: TGTGCCAGCAGGAGGGACAGGTTGTTAGCAGATACG.

At least ten counts were recorded for this clone. The CDR3 end is not reached by the read, which stops 3 residues before it; the germline J gene fills it in. V gene TRBV18 combines with J gene TRBJ1-5; TRBD1 is a possible D gene (6 bases). V lost 1 base, J lost 4 bases, and 11 bases lay in between. In germline, CDR1 is KGHSH, CDR2 LQKENI. The length of the CDR3 is 15 residues. CDR3 bases read: TGTGCCAGCTCACCACGCAGGGGCGATAATCAGCCC. Its protein product is CASSPRRGDNQP. The complete CDR3 protein is CASSPRRGDNQPQHF.

This clone has a count of ten or more. Read sequence stops 3 residues before the CDR3 end, and the germline J gene provides the missing end. The chain uses TRBV30 and TRBJ1-4, with 7 bases matching TRBD1. Germline V gene lookup returns CDR1 GTSNPN and CDR2 SVGIG (reference sequence). CDR3 length: 15 residues. Losses at the gene ends were 1 base for V and 5 bases for J; bases not matched to a gene: 7. The sequenced CDR3 bases are TGTGCCTGGAGTGCCGATTACAGGGGAAATGAAAAA. Translation gives CAWSADYRGNEK. The full-length CDR3 reads as CAWSADYRGNEKLFF.

This clone occurred many times. The read finishes 3 residues shy of the CDR3 end, and the germline J gene is used to complete it. This chain joins TRBV19 and TRBJ1-5; the match to TRBD1 covers 8 bases. The trim removed 4 bases at V and 3 bases at J, leaving 2 bases unmatched. This CDR3 comprises 14 residues. Germline CDR1 is LNHDA and CDR2 is SQIVND (reference sequence). Incomplete CDR3 DNA: TGTGCCAGTAGTACGACAGGGGTCAATCAGCCC. Translation: CASSTTGVNQP. The whole CDR3 sequence is CASSTTGVNQPQHF.

This clone has at least ten counts. The read gets to within 3 residues of the CDR3 end, and the germline J gene fills in the rest. This chain uses TRBV5-1 with TRBJ2-5; 10 bases map to TRBD2. Germline CDR1 is SGHRS and CDR2 is YFSETQ. V shed 7 bases, J shed 1 base, and the junction held 7 bases outside the gene matches. This CDR3 has 15 residues. The sequenced CDR3 bases are TGCGCCAGCGCCCCGACTAGCGGGCCCCAAGAGACC. Its protein is CASAPTSGPQET. Given in full, the CDR3 is CASAPTSGPQETQYF. Based on the CDR3 plus reference TRBV5-1 and TRBJ2-5, the full variable domain is KAGVTQTPRYLIKTRGQQVTLSCSPISGHRSVSWYQQTPGQGLQFLFEYFSETQRNKGNFPGRFSGRQFSNSRSEMNVSTLELGDSALYLCASAPTSGPQETQYFGPGTRLLVL.

Many counts were recorded for this clone. This CDR3 reads CASSHSPQETQYF. CDR3 DNA (partial): TGTGCCAGCAGCCACAGCCCCCAAGAGACC. The chain recombines TRBV6-2 or TRBV6-3 with TRBJ2-5; D uncertain. Read coverage stops 3 residues before the CDR3 terminus; the germline J gene supplies the remainder. V lost 6 bases and J 1 base, leaving 9 bases between the germline ends. This CDR3 has 13 residues. The germline V gene encodes CDR1 MNHEY and CDR2 SVGEGT.

There are many counts of this clone. The CDR3 end is not reached by the read, which stops 3 residues before it; the germline J gene fills it in. V and J are TRBV6-1 and TRBJ2-7; D not certain. The length of the CDR3 is 14 residues. The germline V and J ends were trimmed by 3 bases and 2 bases, with 11 bases remaining between them. Germline V lookup: CDR1 MNHNS, CDR2 SASEGT. CDR3 bases read: TGTGCCAGCAGTGAGGGCACGCTGGCCTACGAG. Translation: CASSEGTLAYE. The entire CDR3 reads CASSEGTLAYEQYF.

This clone has at least ten counts. CDR3 DNA (partial): TGTGCCAGCAGTGGCAGGGGGGCGGGAGGGGAGTACAATGAG. Translated, it gives CASSGRGAGGEYNE. The CDR3, in full, reads CASSGRGAGGEYNEQFF. V and J are TRBV28 and TRBJ2-1, with 9 bases that match TRBD2. The observed sequence ends 3 residues before the CDR3 terminus, with the missing tail filled in from the germline J gene. The CDR3 contains 17 residues. CDR1 and CDR2 from the germline V gene are MDHEN and SYDVKM. The J segment lost 4 bases and the V segment lost 5 bases, leaving 12 bases of the junction unmatched.

This clone showed up many times. Coverage ceases 3 residues before the CDR3 finishes, and the germline J gene fills in the end. This rearrangement joins TRBV19 to TRBJ1-1; 9 positions match TRBD1. CDR1 and CDR2 (germline): LNHDA, SQIVND (reference sequence). This CDR3 comprises 14 residues. The V and J ends lost 5 bases and 3 bases, in that order; junction bases with no gene match: 4. The CDR3 loop reads CASSRDRDYTEAFF. The DNA read from the CDR3 is TGTGCCAGTAGTCGGGACAGGGATTACACTGAA.

The table lists this clone with many counts. The CDR3 is cut off 3 residues early in the read; its end comes from the germline J gene. The chain carries TRBV28 and TRBJ2-7; possibly TRBD1 for D (6 bases). Trimming shortened V by 7 bases and J by 0 bases, and 16 bases separated the two germline ends. Looked up from germline, CDR1 is MDHEN and CDR2 is SYDVKM. This CDR3 region has 15 residues. CDR3 bases read: TGTGCCAGCAAGGAGACCAGACAGGCCTCCTACGAG. Translated: CASKETRQASYE. The whole CDR3 sequence reads CASKETRQASYEQYF.

This clone appeared many times. The read stops 3 residues short of the end of the CDR3; the missing end is completed from the germline J gene. J is TRBJ2-5 and V is TRBV12-3 or TRBV12-4; 9 nucleotides align to TRBD1. With 2 bases clipped from V and 0 bases from J, the junction kept 4 bases outside the gene matches. The length of the CDR3 is 16 residues. The chain's CDR3 is CASSLRTGAYQETQYF. The CDR3 DNA, read in part, is TGTGCCAGCAGTTTAAGGACAGGGGCGTACCAAGAGACC.

This clone came up many times. With the read ending 3 residues before the CDR3 end, the germline J gene is used to fill in that end. This chain links TRBV7-9 with TRBJ1-2, with 9 bases matching TRBD1. Germline loops: CDR1 SEHNR, CDR2 FQNEAQ (reference sequence). The CDR3 contains 15 residues. This CDR3 is CASSITAGTGTGYTF. CDR3 DNA, as far as it was read: TGTGCCAGCAGCATAACGGCCGGGACAGGGACCGGC.

There are many counts of this clone. The read terminates 3 residues before the CDR3 end, so the remaining end is supplied by the germline J gene. The chain uses TRBV5-1 and TRBJ2-5; D is possibly TRBD2 (6 bases). Germline CDR1 reads SGHRS; CDR2 reads YFSETQ. CDR3 length: 15 residues. Trimming stripped 0 bases from V and 5 bases from J, with 14 bases between. CDR3 sequence reads: CASSLAALSGETQYF. CDR3 bases read: TGCGCCAGCAGCTTGGCGGCCTTAAGCGGGGAGACC.

There are many counts of this clone. CDR3 DNA (partial): TGTGCCAGCAGCTCGCATTTTCCAGGGTACACTGAA. Translation gives CASSSHFPGYTE. From start to end, the CDR3 is CASSSHFPGYTEAFF. The chain combines TRBV5-5 with TRBJ1-1; D may be TRBD1 (5 bases). The CDR3 end is not reached by the read, which stops 3 residues before it; the germline J gene fills it in. Trimming shortened V by 3 bases and J by 3 bases, and 15 bases separated the two germline ends. This CDR3 region has 15 residues. CDR1 SGHKS and CDR2 YYEKEE come from the germline V gene (reference sequence).

This clone was seen repeatedly, ten times or more. Read coverage stops 3 residues before the CDR3 terminus; the germline J gene supplies the remainder. The chain uses TRBV2 and TRBJ1-6; 8 nucleotides line up with TRBD1. Trimming took 9 bases from V and 7 from J; bases not matched to a gene: 5. CDR1 and CDR2 from the germline V gene are SNHLY and FYNNEI. The CDR3 is 13 residues long. CDR3 DNA, as far as it was read: TGTGCCAGGCAGGGGGCTAGAAATTCACCC. As protein: CARQGARNSP. The full CDR3 protein reads CARQGARNSPLHF.

This clone was counted many times. Read data end 3 residues before the CDR3 end; the end is taken from the germline J gene. V and J are TRBV7-8 and TRBJ2-7, with TRBD2 as a possible D gene (6 bases). The germline V gene has CDR1 SGHVS and CDR2 FQNEAQ. V gave up 5 bases and J gave up 5 bases, with 16 bases separating them. CDR3 length: 14 amino acids. The sequenced CDR3 bases are TGTGCCAGCAGCCCCCCGCCGGGGAGGAACGAG. Translating it yields CASSPPPGRNE. The full-length CDR3 reads as CASSPPPGRNEQYF.